This is a list of T cell receptor beta chains from one sample in a study of T cell responses to AZD1222 COVID-19 vaccine. Measured with immunoSEQ multiplex PCR; TCRdb has only the in-frame clones, and not every one. The sample lists roughly 76,000 clones, more than 80% occurring once. The sample in question was peripheral blood, obtained on day 0 of AZD1222 vaccination. All receptors derive from an adult in good health. Both conserved end residues are part of each CDR3. The D gene is left open where the match is weak. Rows may omit the clone size; those that give it use once, few, many or a size class.

CASSSTPQTAKFWNSPLHF	TGTGCCAGCAGCTCCACGCCGCAGACAGCGAAGTTTTGGAATTCACCCCTCCACTTT	TRBV7-6	TRBJ1-6	.	.	19
CASSPGSEIGAQETQYF	TGTGCCAGCAGCCCAGGTTCGGAGATTGGAGCTCAAGAGACCCAGTACTTC	TRBV11-3	TRBJ2-5	.	.	17
CASSQDRVPGNTIYF	TGTGCCAGCAGCCAAGACAGGGTTCCTGGAAACACCATATATTTT	TRBV3-1/TRBV3-2	TRBJ1-3	.	.	15
CASSPLRQGLYNEQFF	TGTGCCAGCAGCCCCCTAAGACAGGGGCTGTACAATGAGCAGTTCTTC	TRBV28	TRBJ2-1	TRBD1	.	16
CAISEKGNYGYTF	TGTGCCATCAGTGAGAAGGGGAACTATGGCTACACCTTC	TRBV10-3	TRBJ1-2	.	.	13
CASSQAGTSAQWEQYF	TGTGCCAGCAGCCAAGCCGGGACTAGCGCCCAGTGGGAGCAGTACTTC	TRBV4-2	TRBJ2-7	TRBD2	.	16
CASSPRAGENQPQHF	TGTGCCAGCAGCCCCCGGGCAGGGGAAAACCAGCCCCAGCATTTT	TRBV7-6	TRBJ1-5	.	.	15
CASSSQGYNEQFF	TGTGCCAGCAGTTCCCAAGGATACAATGAGCAGTTCTTC	TRBV6-5	TRBJ2-1	.	.	13
CASSLSAGSGNTIYF	TGTGCCAGCAGTTTATCGGCCGGCTCTGGAAACACCATATATTTT	TRBV27	TRBJ1-3	.	.	15
CATSDTGTDYGYTF	TGTGCCACCAGTGACACCGGGACGGACTATGGCTACACCTTC	TRBV24-1	TRBJ1-2	.	.	14
CASSYSILDTGELFF	TGTGCCAGCAGTTACTCGATACTCGACACCGGGGAGCTGTTTTTT	TRBV6-5	TRBJ2-2	.	.	15
CASSESRATEAFF	TGCGCCAGCAGTGAGTCGAGGGCAACTGAAGCTTTCTTT	TRBV10-1	TRBJ1-1	.	few	13
CASTSSDRGNYGYTF	TGTGCCAGCACCAGTTCGGACAGGGGTAACTATGGCTACACCTTC	TRBV7-9	TRBJ1-2	TRBD1	.	15
CASSPTLAGDTYEQYF	TGTGCCAGCAGCCCCACCCTAGCGGGAGATACCTACGAGCAGTACTTC	TRBV3-1/TRBV3-2	TRBJ2-7	TRBD2	.	16
CASSLGQVRSYEQYF	TGCGCCAGCAGCTTGGGGCAGGTCCGCTCCTACGAGCAGTACTTC	TRBV5-1	TRBJ2-7	.	few	15
CATTGLWEETQYF	TGTGCCACCACAGGGCTGTGGGAAGAGACCCAGTACTTC	TRBV28	TRBJ2-5	.	.	13
CASSQGDSGGLPDTQYF	TGTGCCAGCAGCCAAGGAGACAGCGGGGGGCTGCCAGATACGCAGTATTTT	TRBV4-2	TRBJ2-3	TRBD2	once	17
CASSPTANSGNTIYF	TGTGCCAGCAGCCCGACAGCGAACTCTGGAAACACCATATATTTT	TRBV25-1	TRBJ1-3	.	.	15
CATSRGATNEKLFF	TGTGCCACCAGCAGAGGTGCAACTAATGAAAAACTGTTTTTT	TRBV15	TRBJ1-4	.	.	14
CASSSDPAGQPQHF	TGTGCCAGTAGTTCCGACCCAGCGGGACAGCCCCAGCATTTT	TRBV19	TRBJ1-5	.	.	14
CASSPAGTGGYQPQHF	TGTGCCAGCTCACCCGCAGGGACAGGGGGCTATCAGCCCCAGCATTTT	TRBV18	TRBJ1-5	TRBD1	.	16
CASSFLLGSYEQYF	TGTGCCAGCAGTTTTCTCCTCGGCAGCTACGAGCAGTACTTC	TRBV27	TRBJ2-7	.	.	14
CASSLALAKSYNEQFF	TGTGCCAGCAGTTTGGCACTAGCGAAATCCTACAATGAGCAGTTCTTC	TRBV5-8	TRBJ2-1	TRBD2	.	16
CATRWGEEAFF	TGTGCCACCAGATGGGGAGAGGAAGCTTTCTTT	TRBV24-1	TRBJ1-1	.	few	11
CASSQDDQQGAHGYGYTF	TGCGCCAGCAGCCAAGATGATCAGCAGGGGGCGCATGGCTATGGCTACACCTTC	TRBV4-1	TRBJ1-2	TRBD1	.	18
CASRGGHYGYTF	TGTGCCTCCCGGGGGGGGCACTATGGCTACACCTTC	TRBV9	TRBJ1-2	.	.	12
CASSYRRQGASEQYF	TGTGCCAGCAGTTACCGTCGACAGGGGGCGAGTGAGCAGTACTTC	TRBV6-5	TRBJ2-7	TRBD1	once	15
CASSPGMEFPQHF	TGTGCCAGCTCACCAGGGATGGAGTTCCCCCAGCATTTT	TRBV18	TRBJ1-5	.	medium-sized	13
CASSPRGQTAYTEAFF	TGTGCCAGCAGCCCGCGCGGTCAGACCGCGTACACTGAAGCTTTCTTT	TRBV11-2	TRBJ1-1	.	.	16
CASRNKRGSSTSYEQYF	TGTGCAAGTCGCAACAAACGGGGTAGTTCAACGAGCTACGAGCAGTACTTC	TRBV12-2	TRBJ2-7	.	.	17
CASSQDRKNEKLFF	TGCGCCAGCAGCCAAGATAGGAAGAATGAAAAACTGTTTTTT	TRBV4-1	TRBJ1-4	.	.	14